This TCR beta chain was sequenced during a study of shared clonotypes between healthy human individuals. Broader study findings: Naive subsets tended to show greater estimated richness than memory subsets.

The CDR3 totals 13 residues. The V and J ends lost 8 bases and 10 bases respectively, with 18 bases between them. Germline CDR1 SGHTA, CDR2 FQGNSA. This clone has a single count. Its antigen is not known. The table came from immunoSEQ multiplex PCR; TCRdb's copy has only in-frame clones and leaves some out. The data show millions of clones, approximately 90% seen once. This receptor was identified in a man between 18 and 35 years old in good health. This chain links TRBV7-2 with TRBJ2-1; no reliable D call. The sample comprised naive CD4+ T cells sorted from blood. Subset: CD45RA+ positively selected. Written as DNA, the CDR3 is TGTGCCAGCCGTCAGGCAACTCGGGTCGAGCAGTTCTTC. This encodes CASRQATRVEQFF.